This T cell receptor (beta chain) appears in the sequencing data of a study of CXCR3 chemokines and chemotherapy response in bladder cancer (dated by TCRdb to 2022 to 2024). Regarding the study in general: Whether chemotherapy response in human bladder cancer was predicted by intratumoral CXCR3 chemokine system activity was examined in the study.

At the junction V is shortened by 9 bases and J by 0 bases; bases outside the gene matches: 5. There are 13 amino acids in the CDR3, from cysteine to phenylalanine inclusive. Just CDR3 DNA is preserved here, 39 bases in frame from base 1. CDR1 and CDR2 are read off the germline V gene as ENHRY and SYGVKD. In its sample, this clonotype was seen many times. Its antigen target is currently unknown. It has no much larger one-base neighbor in the sample; base qualities were not kept. Library preparation was by PCR. Sequencing was carried out with an Illumina HiSeq 2500. TCRdb ran its own pipeline on the public reads, namely fastp trimming at Q25 and MiXCR clone calling, and kept in-frame beta chains. Each CDR3 protein gets just one entry, which takes the most common genes and DNA from the rows behind it. A total of 3,000 to 3,500 distinct CDR3 sequences appear in this sample, 15% to 20% of them only once. The ten largest account for 23% of the sample.

The sample was acquired from a patient whose treatment included neoadjuvant chemotherapy. The V and J segments used are TRBV10-3 and TRBJ2-7; 7 middle bases align to TRBD2. The source is a human donor with bladder cancer that did not respond to neoadjuvant chemotherapy. The CDR3 region reads CAISRLASYEQYF. At the DNA level, the sequence is TGTGCCATTTCCCGACTAGCCTCCTACGAGCAGTACTTC.